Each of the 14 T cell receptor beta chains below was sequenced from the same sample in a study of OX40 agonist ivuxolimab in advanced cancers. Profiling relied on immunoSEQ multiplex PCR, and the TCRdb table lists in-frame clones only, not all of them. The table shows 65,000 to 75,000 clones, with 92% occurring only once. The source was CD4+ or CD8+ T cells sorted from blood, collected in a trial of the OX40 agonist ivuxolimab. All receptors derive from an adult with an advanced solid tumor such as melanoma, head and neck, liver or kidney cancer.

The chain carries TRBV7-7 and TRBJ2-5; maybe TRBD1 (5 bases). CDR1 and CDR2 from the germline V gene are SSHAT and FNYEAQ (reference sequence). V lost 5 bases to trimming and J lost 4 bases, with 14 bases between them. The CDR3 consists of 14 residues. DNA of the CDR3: TGTGCCAGCAGCCGAGAAAGGGGCGGAGAGACCCAGTACTTC. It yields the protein CASSRERGGETQYF.

CDR3 sequence reads: CASSLTGTEAFF. The CDR3 DNA is TGTGCCAGCAGCTTAACGGGCACTGAAGCTTTCTTT. The chain recombines TRBV7-2 with TRBJ1-1; unclear D gene. Deletions cut 2 bases from V and 4 bases from J, with 5 bases between. Germline CDR1 SGHTA, CDR2 FQGNSA. The CDR3 runs to 12 residues.

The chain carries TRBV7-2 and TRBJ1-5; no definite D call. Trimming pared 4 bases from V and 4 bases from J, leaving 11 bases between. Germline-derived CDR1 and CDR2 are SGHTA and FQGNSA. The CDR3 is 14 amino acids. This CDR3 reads CASSYQAGNQPQHF. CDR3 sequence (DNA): TGTGCCAGCAGCTACCAGGCGGGGAATCAGCCCCAGCATTTT.

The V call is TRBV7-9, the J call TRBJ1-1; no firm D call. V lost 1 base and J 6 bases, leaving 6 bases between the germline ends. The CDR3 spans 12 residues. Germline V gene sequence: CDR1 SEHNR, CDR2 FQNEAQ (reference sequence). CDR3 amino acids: CASSLVWAEAFF. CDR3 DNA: TGTGCCAGCAGCTTAGTCTGGGCTGAAGCTTTCTTT.

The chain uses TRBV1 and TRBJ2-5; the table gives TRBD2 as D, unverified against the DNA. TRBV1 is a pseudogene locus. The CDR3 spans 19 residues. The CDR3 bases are TGCACCAGCAGCCAAGATTTGGGACTAGCGGAGGGCGTCCAAGAGACCCAGTACTTC. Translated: CTSSQDLGLAEGVQETQYF.

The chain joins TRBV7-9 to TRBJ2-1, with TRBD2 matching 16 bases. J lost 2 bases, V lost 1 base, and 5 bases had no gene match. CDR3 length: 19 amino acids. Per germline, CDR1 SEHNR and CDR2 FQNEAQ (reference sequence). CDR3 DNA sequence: TGTGCCAGCAGCTTAGGGGGACTAGCGGGAGGGAGCCCCTACAATGAGCAGTTCTTC. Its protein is CASSLGGLAGGSPYNEQFF.

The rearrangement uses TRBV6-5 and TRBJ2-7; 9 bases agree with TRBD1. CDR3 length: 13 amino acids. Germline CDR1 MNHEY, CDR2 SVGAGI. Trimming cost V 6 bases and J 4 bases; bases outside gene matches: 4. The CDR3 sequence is CASRPGQGYEQYF. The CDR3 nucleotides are TGTGCCAGCAGGCCGGGACAGGGATACGAGCAGTACTTC.

The CDR3 loop reads CASSYSGTGGNEQFF. The DNA for the CDR3 is TGTGCCAGCAGTTACTCTGGGACAGGGGGCAATGAGCAGTTCTTC. This chain links TRBV6-5 with TRBJ2-1; TRBD1 matches at 11 bases. After removal of 0 bases from V and 6 bases from J, the junction contained 1 base not matched to a gene. The length of the CDR3 is 15 residues. CDR1 is MNHEY, CDR2 SVGAGI, per germline.

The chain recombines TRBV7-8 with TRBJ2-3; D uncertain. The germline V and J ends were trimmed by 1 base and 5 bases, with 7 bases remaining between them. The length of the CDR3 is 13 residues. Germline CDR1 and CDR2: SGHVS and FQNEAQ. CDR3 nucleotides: TGTGCCAGCAGCTTAGTAGTACGAGATACGCAGTATTTT. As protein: CASSLVVRDTQYF.

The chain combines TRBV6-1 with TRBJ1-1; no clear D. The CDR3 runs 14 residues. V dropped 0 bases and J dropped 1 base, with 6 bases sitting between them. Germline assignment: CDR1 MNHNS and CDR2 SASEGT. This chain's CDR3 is CASSEAWKNTEAFF. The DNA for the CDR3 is TGTGCCAGCAGTGAAGCCTGGAAGAACACTGAAGCTTTCTTT.

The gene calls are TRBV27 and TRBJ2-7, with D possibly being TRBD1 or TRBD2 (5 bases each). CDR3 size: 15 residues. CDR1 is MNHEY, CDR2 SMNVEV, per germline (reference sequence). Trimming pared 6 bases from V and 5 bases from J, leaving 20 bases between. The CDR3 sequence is CASRQPGPPVHEQYF. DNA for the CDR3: TGTGCCAGCAGACAACCGGGACCACCCGTCCACGAGCAGTACTTC.

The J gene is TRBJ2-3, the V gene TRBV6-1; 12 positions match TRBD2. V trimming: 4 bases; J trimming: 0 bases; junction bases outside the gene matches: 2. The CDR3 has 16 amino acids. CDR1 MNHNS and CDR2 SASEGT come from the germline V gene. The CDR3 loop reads CASSGGLAGSTDTQYF. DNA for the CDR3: TGTGCCAGCAGTGGCGGACTAGCGGGAAGCACAGATACGCAGTATTTT.

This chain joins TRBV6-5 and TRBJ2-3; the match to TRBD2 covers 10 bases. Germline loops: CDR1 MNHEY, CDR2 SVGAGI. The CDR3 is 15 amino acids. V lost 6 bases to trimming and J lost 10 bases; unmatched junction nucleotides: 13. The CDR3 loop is CASSRLAGPEKAQYF. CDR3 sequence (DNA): TGTGCCAGCAGCCGACTAGCGGGCCCAGAGAAGGCGCAGTATTTT.

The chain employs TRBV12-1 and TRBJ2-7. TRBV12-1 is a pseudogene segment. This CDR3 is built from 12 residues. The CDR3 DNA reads TGTGCCGGCACTCAAGTCGTCTACGAGCAGTACTTC. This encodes CAGTQVVYEQYF.